Following are 14 T cell receptor beta chains from one sample sequenced in a study of OX40 agonist ivuxolimab in advanced cancers. Sequenced by immunoSEQ multiplex PCR; TCRdb stores in-frame clones only, minus some. The sample lists fewer than 20,000 clones; roughly 84% were seen once. The material sequenced was CD4+ or CD8+ T cells sorted from blood, taken in a trial of the OX40 agonist ivuxolimab. These receptor sequences come from an adult with an advanced solid tumor such as melanoma, head and neck, liver or kidney cancer.

The V call is TRBV4-1, the J call TRBJ2-5, with TRBD2 identical over 9 bases. In germline, CDR1 is MGHRA, CDR2 YSYEKL. Losses at the gene ends were 0 bases for V and 5 bases for J; bases not matched to a gene: 10. CDR3 length equals 17 residues. The CDR3 DNA is TGCGCCAGCAGCCAAGATCGGCTGCGGGGGGGCTATGAGACCCAGTACTTC. This gives the protein CASSQDRLRGGYETQYF.

The V call is TRBV9, the J call TRBJ1-4; a possible D gene is TRBD1 (5 bases). The CDR3 has 14 amino acids. CDR1 and CDR2 (germline): SGDLS, YYNGEE. V lost 1 base to trimming and J lost 3 bases, with 7 bases between them. The CDR3 protein is CASSVQGSNEKLFF. The CDR3, as DNA: TGTGCCAGCAGCGTACAGGGTTCTAATGAAAAACTGTTTTTT.

V is TRBV15 and J is TRBJ1-1; 8 nucleotides line up with TRBD1. Trimming took 3 bases from V and 10 from J; bases not matched to a gene: 4. CDR3 length: 12 residues. Germline CDR1 LNHNV, CDR2 YYDKDF (reference sequence). CDR3 nucleotides: TGTGCCACCAGCAGGCGGGACAGGAGAGCTTTCTTT. This codes for CATSRRDRRAFF.

The CDR3 DNA sequence: TGTGCCAGTAGTACCTGGGACAGATTCACCGGGGAGCTGTTTTTT. Translation: CASSTWDRFTGELFF. The gene calls are TRBV19 and TRBJ2-2; TRBD1 aligns across 7 bases. The CDR3 sequence is 15 residues long. Germline V gives CDR1 LNHDA, CDR2 SQIVND (reference sequence). V was clipped by 4 bases and J by 4 bases; unmatched bases: 6.

The chain is built from TRBV5-4 and TRBJ2-1; weak D call: TRBD2 (5 bases). This CDR3 has 15 residues. Germline V gene lookup returns CDR1 SGHNT and CDR2 YYREEE (reference sequence). V gave up 1 base and J gave up 0 bases, with 8 bases separating them. CDR3 bases: TGTGCCAGCAGCTTGCTGGGGAGCTCCTACAATGAGCAGTTCTTC. It is translated as CASSLLGSSYNEQFF.

This clone has just one count. The chain is built from TRBV4-1 and TRBJ1-5, with D tentatively TRBD1 (6 bases). The V end was cut by 1 base, the J end by 4 bases, with 14 bases between. CDR1 and CDR2 from the germline V gene are MGHRA and YSYEKL. This CDR3 has 16 amino acids. CDR3 sequence reads: CASSQVAGDWNQPQHF. CDR3 sequence (DNA): TGCGCCAGCAGCCAAGTGGCAGGGGACTGGAATCAGCCCCAGCATTTT.

The J gene is TRBJ2-7, the V gene TRBV6-5, with no clear D. Germline CDR1 and CDR2: MNHEY and SVGAGI. V was trimmed by 4 bases and J by 1 base, leaving 17 bases between them. The CDR3 has 16 residues. The CDR3 DNA is TGTGCCAGCAGTTCCATAGTGGGTACAAAATCCTACGAGCAGTACTTC. As protein: CASSSIVGTKSYEQYF.

Only a few counts were recorded for this clone. The rearrangement links TRBV19 to TRBJ2-5; the D gene could be TRBD1 or TRBD2 (5 bases each). V was clipped by 4 bases and J by 2 bases, with 32 bases between them. CDR3 length: 21 residues. The germline CDR1 and CDR2 sequences are LNHDA and SQIVND (reference sequence). The CDR3, as DNA: TGTGCCAGTAGTAAAAGGGGTATCGGGACCCCGCGTGTTGACGCACAAGAGACCCAGTACTTC. Its protein product is CASSKRGIGTPRVDAQETQYF.

This clone has just one count. The chain couples TRBV5-1 to TRBJ1-5, with D possibly being TRBD1 (6 bases). Germline lookup yields CDR1 SGHRS and CDR2 YFSETQ. Trimming pared 5 bases from V and 4 bases from J, leaving 16 bases between. The CDR3 is made up of 15 amino acids. The DNA for the CDR3 is TGCGCCAGCAGTCCTACAGGGAAATTAAATCAGCCCCAGCATTTT. This encodes CASSPTGKLNQPQHF.

This rearrangement joins TRBV4-1 to TRBJ2-7, with TRBD1 identical over 9 bases. V trimming: 4 bases; J trimming: 3 bases; junction bases outside the gene matches: 7. This CDR3 is built from 15 residues. The germline gives CDR1 MGHRA, CDR2 YSYEKL. CDR3: CASSREQGAGYEQYF. DNA for the CDR3: TGCGCCAGCAGCCGCGAACAGGGGGCCGGCTACGAGCAGTACTTC.

The chain uses TRBV2 and TRBJ1-5; D is uncertain. Trimming left V 3 bases short and J 3 bases short, with 12 bases between. CDR3 length: 15 amino acids. CDR1 is SNHLY and CDR2 is FYNNEI in the germline V gene. CDR3 region: CASSERRDYNQPQHF. The CDR3 bases are TGTGCCAGCAGTGAGAGGCGGGATTACAATCAGCCCCAGCATTTT.

The V call is TRBV15, the J call TRBJ2-7; D uncertain. V was cut by 0 bases and J by 2 bases, with 11 bases left in between. Germline CDR1 and CDR2: LNHNV and YYDKDF (reference sequence). This CDR3 comprises 15 residues. The CDR3 protein is CATSRDQLGTYEQYF. The CDR3 nucleotides read TGTGCCACCAGCAGAGATCAGTTAGGCACCTACGAGCAGTACTTC. Looking up the rest from reference TRBV15 and TRBJ2-7 gives the full variable domain: DAMVIQNPRYQVTQFGKPVTLSCSQTLNHNVMYWYQQKSSQAPKLLFHYYDKDFNNEADTPDNFQSRRPNTSFCFLDIRSPGLGDTAMYLCATSRDQLGTYEQYFGPGTRLTVT.

The J gene is TRBJ1-1, the V gene TRBV13; no clear D. From germline, CDR1 is PRHDT and CDR2 FYEKMQ (reference sequence). This CDR3 contains 15 residues. Trimming cost V 4 bases and J 6 bases, with 18 bases left between them. CDR3 region: CASSSPKDPAAEAFF. The CDR3 DNA is TGTGCCAGCAGCTCCCCGAAAGATCCCGCGGCTGAAGCTTTCTTT.

This chain uses TRBV5-1 with TRBJ1-1; 7 bases fit TRBD1. Germline loops: CDR1 SGHRS, CDR2 YFSETQ. This CDR3 has 14 amino acids. J gave up 5 bases and V 4 bases, and 8 bases lay outside the gene matches. The CDR3 reads CASSETGSGTEAFF. The CDR3, as DNA: TGCGCCAGCAGCGAGACAGGGTCGGGAACTGAAGCTTTCTTT.